Following are 23 T cell receptor beta chains from one sample sequenced in a study of blood T cell repertoires in COVID-19. Libraries were prepared by immunoSEQ multiplex PCR; TCRdb keeps only in-frame clonotypes and omits some of them. The sample lists around 88,000 clones; roughly 80% were seen once. The sequenced sample consisted of peripheral blood. These receptors originate from a woman aged 80 or older with acute or convalescent COVID-19.

V is TRBV6-6 and J is TRBJ2-7; D is perhaps TRBD1 (5 bases). The CDR3 has 12 residues. The V gene lost 6 bases and the J gene lost 3 bases, with 9 bases spanning the gap. Germline V gives CDR1 MNHNY, CDR2 SVGAGI (reference sequence). The CDR3 nucleotides read TGTGCCAGCAGCCCAGGGCTCTACGAGCAGTACTTC. Its protein is CASSPGLYEQYF.

This clone was recorded a few times. V is TRBV6-6 and J is TRBJ1-2, with D unclear. The CDR3 is 15 residues long. Deletions cut 6 bases from V and 8 bases from J, with 22 bases between. Germline lookup yields CDR1 MNHNY and CDR2 SVGAGI (reference sequence). The CDR3 DNA is TGTGCCAGCAGCACTCACGAGGGCCCGAGTGGGGGCTACACCTTC. Translation: CASSTHEGPSGGYTF.

The CDR3 protein is CASSDWRGRGETQYF. CDR3 in DNA: TGTGCCAGCAGTGATTGGCGGGGGAGAGGGGAGACCCAGTACTTC. The chain recombines TRBV2 with TRBJ2-5, with TRBD2 matching 7 bases. J was trimmed by 5 bases and V by 3 bases; bases with no gene match: 9. CDR1 is SNHLY and CDR2 is FYNNEI in the germline V gene. The CDR3 covers 15 residues. Full variable domain (remainder filled in from reference TRBV2 and TRBJ2-5): EPEVTQTPSHQVTQMGQEVILRCVPISNHLYFYWYRQILGQKVEFLVSFYNNEISEKSEIFDDQFSVERPDGSNFTLKIRSTKLEDSAMYFCASSDWRGRGETQYFGPGTRLLVL.

The table lists this clone with a few counts. The rearrangement uses TRBV5-1 and TRBJ2-2, with D hard to call. The germline V and J ends were trimmed by 8 bases and 0 bases, with 11 bases remaining between them. The length of the CDR3 is 14 residues. CDR1 and CDR2 (germline): SGHRS, YFSETQ. CDR3 nucleotide sequence: TGCGCCAGTCGACTCTCCGCGAACACCGGGGAGCTGTTTTTT. Encoded protein: CASRLSANTGELFF.

The chain uses TRBV7-2 and TRBJ2-3; 8 bases agree with TRBD2. Germline CDR1 SGHTA, CDR2 FQGNSA. The V segment lost 6 bases and the J segment 4 bases; nucleotides outside the gene matches: 3. The length of the CDR3 is 13 residues. This CDR3 is CASRGAGADTQYF. The CDR3 DNA sequence: TGTGCCAGCAGGGGAGCGGGGGCAGATACGCAGTATTTT.

This clone appeared a single time. Relative to the germline gene, one junction end is altered; a read error may explain this. The CDR3 sequence: CASSSSGQVTYHEQFF. The CDR3 DNA sequence: TGTGCCAGCAGCTCCTCGGGACAGGTGACCTACCATGAGCAGTTCTTC. The chain has TRBV7-9 and TRBJ2-1, with 8 bases identical to TRBD1. Germline V gives CDR1 SEHNR, CDR2 FQNEAQ (reference sequence). CDR3 length equals 16 residues.

The chain is built from TRBV7-9 and TRBJ2-3; tentative D call: TRBD2 (6 bases). The CDR3 contains 17 residues. CDR1 and CDR2 (germline): SEHNR, FQNEAQ (reference sequence). V lost 1 base and J lost 0, with 14 bases in between. The CDR3 loop is CASSLDTTGLSTDTQYF. As DNA, the CDR3 is TGTGCCAGCAGCTTAGATACAACGGGACTCAGCACAGATACGCAGTATTTT.

This clone was detected only a few times. The J gene is TRBJ2-2, the V gene TRBV30, with D tentatively TRBD1 (6 bases). V lost 2 bases and J 6 bases, leaving 7 bases between the germline ends. CDR3 length: 12 residues. Germline V gene sequence: CDR1 GTSNPN, CDR2 SVGIG (reference sequence). The CDR3 region has the DNA TGTGCCTGGAGTTCAGGGGCCGGGGAGCTGTTTTTT. It encodes CAWSSGAGELFF.

The rearrangement links TRBV19 to TRBJ1-2, with 7 bases identical to TRBD1. The V gene's germline CDR1 is LNHDA and CDR2 SQIVND (reference sequence). This CDR3 comprises 14 residues. Trimming cost V 7 bases and J 8 bases; bases outside gene matches: 13. In nucleotides, the CDR3 is TGTGCCAGTACCCCGACAGGGTATCCTAAAGGCTACACCTTC. Translation gives CASTPTGYPKGYTF.

The genes are TRBV4-3 and TRBJ2-1; TRBD1 is a possible D gene (5 bases). Trimming removed 4 bases at V and 2 bases at J, with 12 bases between. Germline lookup yields CDR1 LGHNA and CDR2 YSLEER. The CDR3 is 15 amino acids. The CDR3 DNA reads as TGCGCCAGCAGCCGAAAGGGGCACGCCTACAATGAGCAGTTCTTC. Translated, it gives CASSRKGHAYNEQFF.

The chain has TRBV21-1 and TRBJ2-7; the table's D call TRBD1 went unverified against the DNA. TRBV21-1 is labeled a pseudogene. The CDR3 spans 15 residues. The CDR3 bases are TGTGCCAGCAGCAAGCTCAGGGGGAGAAAGCGGGAGCAGTACTTC. Translating gives CASSKLRGRKREQYF.

V usage is TRBV6-6 and J usage is TRBJ1-3; possibly TRBD1 for D (6 bases). CDR3 length: 13 amino acids. Germline CDR1 MNHNY, CDR2 SVGAGI (reference sequence). Trimming removed 6 bases from V and 3 bases from J, with 9 bases in between. CDR3 residues: CASRPGVGNTIYF. The CDR3 region has the DNA TGTGCCAGCAGACCAGGGGTTGGAAACACCATATATTTT.

The chain uses TRBV7-9 and TRBJ1-5, with D tentatively TRBD1 (5 bases). This CDR3 contains 14 residues. Between the trimmed V and J ends, which lost 2 bases and 7 bases, there was a span of 12 bases. CDR1 SEHNR and CDR2 FQNEAQ come from the germline V gene (reference sequence). Written as DNA, the CDR3 is TGTGCCAGCAGCTTACTAGGCAGGGAACAGCCCCAGCATTTT. It is translated as CASSLLGREQPQHF.

The genes are TRBV5-1 and TRBJ1-6, with a tentative D call TRBD1 (6 bases). The CDR3 is made up of 13 amino acids. The V end lost 3 bases, the J end lost 7 bases, and 8 bases lay between the germline ends. Germline-derived CDR1 and CDR2 are SGHRS and YFSETQ. This chain's CDR3 is CASSSDRNSPLHF. The CDR3 DNA sequence: TGCGCCAGCAGCTCGGACAGAAATTCACCCCTCCACTTT.

The V gene is TRBV7-9, the J gene TRBJ2-7, with D unclear. With 6 bases removed from V and 5 bases from J, the gap between germline ends came to 5 bases. CDR1 and CDR2 from the germline V gene are SEHNR and FQNEAQ (reference sequence). The CDR3 runs 10 residues. Here the CDR3 reads CASRHNEQYV. CDR3 coding DNA: TGTGCCAGCAGACACAACGAGCAGTACGTC.

The chain is built from TRBV28 and TRBJ2-5, with 16 bases matching TRBD2. CDR1 and CDR2 (germline): MDHEN, SYDVKM. The CDR3 has 15 residues. The CDR3 DNA sequence: TGTACTGGGGAGGGACTAGCGGGGGGGCTGGAGACCCAGTACTTC. Translated, it gives CTGEGLAGGLETQYF.

V usage is TRBV6-1 and J usage is TRBJ2-5; 15 positions agree with TRBD2. The J segment lost 4 bases and the V segment lost 1 base, leaving 7 bases of the junction unmatched. The CDR3 runs to 18 residues. CDR1 is MNHNS, CDR2 SASEGT, per germline. CDR3 nucleotide sequence: TGTGCCAGCAGTGAAGTAGGGGGACTAGCGGGGGGAGGAGAGACCCAGTACTTC. Protein product: CASSEVGGLAGGGETQYF.

The chain carries TRBV4-2 and TRBJ1-3; TRBD1 aligns across 11 bases. V shed 7 bases, J shed 2 bases, and the junction held 13 bases outside the gene matches. This CDR3 has 18 residues. Germline values: CDR1 LGHNA, CDR2 YNFKEQ. This CDR3 is CASNPGQGVPVAGNTIYF. The CDR3 region has the DNA TGTGCCAGCAACCCGGGACAGGGGGTCCCCGTCGCTGGAAACACCATATATTTT.

The rearrangement uses TRBV7-9 and TRBJ1-2; D might be TRBD1 (6 bases). The CDR3 is 13 amino acids. The V gene's germline CDR1 is SEHNR and CDR2 FQNEAQ (reference sequence). V was cut by 6 bases and J by 5 bases, with 13 bases left in between. This CDR3 reads CASSSPGAYGYTF. As DNA, the CDR3 is TGTGCCAGCAGTTCACCAGGGGCTTATGGCTACACCTTC.

The J gene is TRBJ1-6, the V gene TRBV28; 8 bases agree with TRBD1. The CDR3 has 13 amino acids. Per germline, CDR1 MDHEN and CDR2 SYDVKM. The J segment lost 6 bases and the V segment lost 6 bases, leaving 1 base of the junction unmatched. The CDR3 loop is CASRTGGNSPLHF. The CDR3 nucleotides are TGTGCCAGCAGAACAGGGGGTAATTCACCCCTCCACTTT.

V gene TRBV7-9 combines with J gene TRBJ2-2, with 9 bases that match TRBD1. V dropped 4 bases and J dropped 6; count of bases not matched to a gene: 15. Germline V gene lookup returns CDR1 SEHNR and CDR2 FQNEAQ (reference sequence). The CDR3 spans 18 residues. CDR3 residues: CASSYYSIRTGAAGELFF. DNA for the CDR3: TGTGCCAGCAGCTACTACTCAATACGGACAGGGGCGGCCGGGGAGCTGTTTTTT. The full variable domain, rest sourced from reference TRBV7-9 and TRBJ2-2, is DTGVSQNPRHKITKRGQNVTFRCDPISEHNRLYWYRQTLGQGPEFLTYFQNEAQLEKSRLLSDRFSAERPKGSFSTLEIQRTEQGDSAMYLCASSYYSIRTGAAGELFFGEGSRLTVL.

The chain is built from TRBV4-3 and TRBJ1-2; maybe TRBD1 (6 bases). V gave up 1 base and J gave up 4 bases, with 7 bases separating them. CDR1 and CDR2 (germline): LGHNA, YSLEER. The CDR3 contains 13 residues. CDR3 sequence: CASSQGGGYGYTF. The DNA for the CDR3 is TGCGCCAGCAGCCAAGGAGGGGGCTATGGCTACACCTTC.

V and J are TRBV7-2 and TRBJ1-1, with D maybe TRBD1 (6 bases). This CDR3 region has 15 residues. V lost 5 bases to trimming and J lost 1 base, with 14 bases between them. Germline V gives CDR1 SGHTA, CDR2 FQGNSA. This CDR3 is CASSEFGTQNTEAFF. The CDR3 DNA sequence: TGTGCCAGCAGCGAATTCGGGACACAGAACACTGAAGCTTTCTTT. Using reference TRBV7-2 and TRBJ1-1 for the parts outside the CDR3, the full variable domain is GAGVSQSPSNKVTEKGKDVELRCDPISGHTALYWYRQSLGQGLEFLIYFQGNSAPDKSGLPSDRFSAERTGGSVSTLTIQRTQQEDSAVYLCASSEFGTQNTEAFFGQGTRLTVV.